The 23 T cell receptor beta chains given below trace back to one sample, sequenced in a study of T cells in Graves' hyperthyroidism and ophthalmopathy. Amplification targeted TCR beta CDR3 regions from RNA transcripts. HTBI primers were the set used in a first-round RT-PCR of the TCR CDR3. TCRdb re-derived calls from the multiplex PCR reads in MiXCR, one entry per CDR3 protein. The repertoire has some 560,000 distinct CDR3 sequences, roughly 15% of them found once; the top ten carry approximately 14%. The sequenced sample was blood. These receptors came from a woman aged 40 to 50 with Graves' hyperthyroidism.

This clonotype was seen at least ten times. The chain joins TRBV5-6 to TRBJ2-1; D is perhaps TRBD1 (6 bases). The CDR3 contains 13 residues. Deletions cut 4 bases from V and 8 bases from J, with 13 bases between. The germline V gene encodes CDR1 SGHDT and CDR2 YYEEEE. Written as DNA, the CDR3 is TGTGCCAGCAGCAGGCAGGGGATCGATGAGCAGTTCTTC. Amino acids: CASSRQGIDEQFF.

This clonotype was observed at least ten times. The chain recombines TRBV20-1 with TRBJ2-7; 7 nucleotides align to TRBD1. From germline, CDR1 is DFQATT and CDR2 SNEGSKA (reference sequence). The CDR3 is 11 amino acids. With 6 bases clipped from V and 3 bases from J, the junction kept 2 bases outside the gene matches. CDR3 bases: TGCAGTGCAAGGACAGGCTACGAGCAGTACTTC. Translation gives CSARTGYEQYF.

With respect to this clonotype: A much larger clone differs from this one at a single base, so this may be a read error. The rearrangement uses TRBV18 and TRBJ1-5, with D maybe TRBD1 (5 bases). Germline V gene lookup returns CDR1 KGHSH and CDR2 LQKENI. The CDR3 is 13 amino acids. Trimming shortened V by 6 bases and J by 9 bases, and 15 bases separated the two germline ends. CDR3 amino acids: CASSSGRGRPQHF. The CDR3 DNA reads TGTGCCAGCTCCTCAGGGAGGGGTCGGCCCCAGCATTTT. The full variable domain, rest sourced from reference TRBV18 and TRBJ1-5, is NAGVMQNPRHLVRRRGQEARLRCSPMKGHSHVYWYRQLPEEGLKFMVYLQKENIIDESGMPKERFSAEFPKEGPSILRIQQVVRGDSAAYFCASSSGRGRPQHFGDGTRLSIL.

CDR3 residues: CASSLWLAGGPSGEQYF. CDR3 nucleotide sequence: TGCGCCAGCAGCTTGTGGCTAGCGGGAGGGCCCTCGGGAGAGCAGTACTTC. This chain uses TRBV5-1 with TRBJ2-7; 12 bases map to TRBD2. Trimming removed 1 base from V and 7 bases from J; junction bases left unmatched: 12. CDR3 size: 17 residues. In germline, CDR1 is SGHRS, CDR2 YFSETQ.

This clonotype occurred a few times. The V gene is TRBV12-5, the J gene TRBJ2-2; TRBD1 agrees at 8 bases. CDR1 LGHNT and CDR2 FRNRAP come from the germline V gene. The CDR3 spans 16 residues. J was trimmed by 4 bases and V by 5 bases; bases with no gene match: 9. CDR3 in DNA: TGTGCTAGTGGTCCGACCCGGACAGGGCGCACCGGGGAGCTGTTTTTT. It specifies CASGPTRTGRTGELFF. The variable domain in full, with the rest retrieved from reference TRBV12-5 and TRBJ2-2, is DARVTQTPRHKVTEMGQEVTMRCQPILGHNTVFWYRQTMMQGLELLAYFRNRAPLDDSGMPKDRFSAEMPDATLATLKIQPSEPRDSAVYFCASGPTRTGRTGELFFGEGSRLTVL.

This sequence joins TRBV12-3 or TRBV12-4 and TRBJ1-3, with unresolved D. V gave up 11 bases and J gave up 4 bases, with 12 bases separating them. CDR3 length: 12 residues. This CDR3 reads CASPGQGNTIYF. In nucleotides, the CDR3 is TGTGCCTCCCCCGGGCAGGGAAACACCATATATTTT.

This chain uses TRBV18 with TRBJ2-7; 7 nucleotides agree with TRBD2. With V trimmed by 6 bases and J by 5 bases, 7 bases remained unmatched. Germline V lookup: CDR1 KGHSH, CDR2 LQKENI. The CDR3 totals 13 residues. CDR3 amino acids: CASSLGLDHEQYF. The CDR3 DNA reads as TGTGCCAGCTCTCTCGGACTAGACCACGAGCAGTACTTC.

This clonotype was recorded at least ten times. J is TRBJ1-5 and V is TRBV27; no definite D call. V was cut by 3 bases and J by 7 bases, with 13 bases left in between. This CDR3 comprises 14 residues. In germline, CDR1 is MNHEY, CDR2 SMNVEV (reference sequence). The DNA for the CDR3 is TGTGCCAGCAGTTTTTATCCGGGAGTCCAGCCCCAGCATTTT. The encoded protein is CASSFYPGVQPQHF.

This clonotype was counted many times. The genes are TRBV20-1 and TRBJ2-3; TRBD2 is a possible D gene (6 bases). Germline V gene sequence: CDR1 DFQATT, CDR2 SNEGSKA (reference sequence). The CDR3 sequence is 15 residues long. Trimming removed 1 base at V and 0 bases at J, with 11 bases between. This chain's CDR3 is CSARAGGASTDTQYF. The CDR3 DNA reads as TGCAGTGCTAGAGCCGGGGGAGCTAGCACAGATACGCAGTATTTT.

The CDR3 bases are TGCGCCAGCAGCTTGGTGGACAGTAGCAATCAGCCCCAGCATTTT. As protein: CASSLVDSSNQPQHF. This chain joins TRBV5-1 and TRBJ1-5; D may be TRBD1 (6 bases). The germline V gene has CDR1 SGHRS and CDR2 YFSETQ. V gave up 0 bases and J gave up 0 bases, with 7 bases separating them. This CDR3 region has 15 residues.

This clonotype was observed many times. The CDR3 loop is CASSVESTGAHQPQHF. The CDR3 DNA follows: TGTGCCAGCAGTGTCGAATCGACAGGGGCGCATCAGCCCCAGCATTTT. V and J are TRBV2 and TRBJ1-5; 8 nucleotides line up with TRBD1. This CDR3 has 16 residues. Germline V gene data show CDR1 as SNHLY and CDR2 as FYNNEI. Losses at the gene ends were 4 bases for V and 5 bases for J; bases not matched to a gene: 10.

This clonotype showed up just a few times. V and J are TRBV10-3 and TRBJ2-3, with D possibly TRBD1 on 6 matching bases. Trimming left V 2 bases short and J 4 bases short, with 10 bases between. Germline CDR1 and CDR2: ENHRY and SYGVKD. CDR3 length equals 14 residues. The CDR3 spells CAISEAGAADTQYF. The CDR3 region has the DNA TGTGCCATCAGTGAGGCAGGGGCGGCAGATACGCAGTATTTT.

In its sample, this clonotype was seen many times. J is TRBJ2-3 and V is TRBV29-1; 13 nucleotides align to TRBD2. This CDR3 has 14 residues. Per the germline V gene, CDR1 is SQVTM and CDR2 is ANQGSEA. V dropped 6 bases and J dropped 5; count of bases not matched to a gene: 5. This CDR3 is CSVGLAGAVDTQYF. The CDR3 coding sequence is TGCAGCGTAGGACTAGCGGGAGCTGTAGATACGCAGTATTTT.

The table lists this clonotype with many counts. This chain links TRBV27 with TRBJ2-1; D gene unclear. The V gene lost 5 bases and the J gene lost 1 base, with 12 bases spanning the gap. Germline-derived CDR1 and CDR2 are MNHEY and SMNVEV (reference sequence). The CDR3 has 15 residues. DNA of the CDR3: TGTGCCAGCAGTCCCGGCTCATTATCCTACAATGAGCAGTTCTTC. It yields the protein CASSPGSLSYNEQFF.

This clonotype occurred many times. This chain joins TRBV6-1 and TRBJ2-3; D is perhaps TRBD1 (6 bases). Per germline, CDR1 MNHNS and CDR2 SASEGT. The CDR3 sequence is 13 residues long. With 6 bases removed from V and 3 bases from J, the gap between germline ends came to 10 bases. The CDR3: CASRRDRTDTQYF. In nucleotides, the CDR3 is TGTGCCAGCAGACGCGACAGGACAGATACGCAGTATTTT.

The chain couples TRBV4-1 to TRBJ2-2; weak D call: TRBD2 (6 bases). CDR1 is MGHRA and CDR2 is YSYEKL in the germline V gene. The CDR3 runs to 15 residues. V gave up 0 bases and J gave up 3 bases, with 8 bases separating them. Here the CDR3 reads CASSQDRGYTGELFF. CDR3 DNA sequence: TGCGCCAGCAGCCAAGATCGGGGGTACACCGGGGAGCTGTTTTTT.

This clonotype was seen only a few times. This chain links TRBV25-1 with TRBJ2-3; D might be TRBD2 (6 bases). The CDR3 is 16 amino acids. V gave up 4 bases and J gave up 0 bases, with 14 bases separating them. Per germline, CDR1 MGHDK and CDR2 SYGVNS. The CDR3 sequence: CASSAQGRGSTDTQYF. The CDR3, as DNA: TGTGCCAGCAGTGCGCAGGGCCGGGGGAGCACAGATACGCAGTATTTT.

The rearrangement joins TRBV29-1 to TRBJ2-7; weak D call: TRBD2 (5 bases). This CDR3 comprises 13 residues. CDR1 and CDR2 (germline): SQVTM, ANQGSEA. Deletions cut 4 bases from V and 1 base from J, with 11 bases between. As DNA, the CDR3 is TGCAGCGTTGTTACGGGAAGTTCCTACGAGCAGTACTTC. This gives the protein CSVVTGSSYEQYF.

This clonotype was counted a few times. V gene TRBV30 combines with J gene TRBJ2-5; 7 positions agree with TRBD2. The CDR3 is 14 amino acids. With 4 bases clipped from V and 2 bases from J, the junction kept 7 bases outside the gene matches. Germline V CDR1 and CDR2: GTSNPN, SVGIG (reference sequence). The DNA of the CDR3 is TGTGCCTGGATTGGGGGGAGGGGACAAGAGACCCAGTACTTC. The encoded protein is CAWIGGRGQETQYF.

This clonotype was counted ten times or more. V and J are TRBV3-1 and TRBJ2-1, with TRBD2 identical over 11 bases. Germline CDR1 and CDR2: LGHDT and YNNKEL (reference sequence). The length of the CDR3 is 15 residues. The J segment lost 5 bases and the V segment lost 1 base, leaving 1 base of the junction unmatched. The CDR3 coding sequence is TGTGCCAGCAGCCAAGTGGGACTAGCGGACAATGAGCAGTTCTTC. It translates to CASSQVGLADNEQFF.

This clonotype was counted only a few times. The chain links TRBV20-1 to TRBJ1-2, with a weak D call TRBD1 (5 bases). The CDR3 consists of 15 residues. Trimming removed 6 bases from V and 5 bases from J, with 22 bases in between. The germline CDR1 and CDR2 sequences are DFQATT and SNEGSKA (reference sequence). The chain's CDR3 is CSARSWQGVEYGYTF. CDR3 nucleotide sequence: TGCAGTGCCAGATCGTGGCAGGGAGTAGAGTATGGCTACACCTTC.

This clonotype has ten or more counts. The rearrangement links TRBV10-3 to TRBJ2-5; a possible D gene is TRBD2 (5 bases). V dropped 6 bases and J dropped 5 bases, with 13 bases sitting between them. The CDR3 is 13 amino acids. Germline CDR1 is ENHRY and CDR2 is SYGVKD. CDR3 sequence reads: CAISSEGAETQYF. Here the CDR3 DNA reads TGTGCCATCAGCTCCGAGGGTGCGGAGACCCAGTACTTC.

Ten or more counts support this clonotype. The genes are TRBV28 and TRBJ2-6; 7 nucleotides agree with TRBD1. Unmatched junction bases numbered 2, after V lost 6 bases and J lost 0 bases. Per germline, CDR1 MDHEN and CDR2 SYDVKM. CDR3 length: 15 residues. The CDR3 spells CASRTGSSGANVLTF. Here the CDR3 DNA reads TGTGCCAGCAGGACAGGGAGCTCTGGGGCCAACGTCCTGACTTTC.